This TCR beta chain was documented in a study of CD8 T cells in Susac syndrome. After extraction with the RNeasy kit, 0.5 to 1 ug of the RNA was reverse transcribed using random hexamers. TCRdb called the immunoSEQ multiplex PCR reads again in MiXCR, with one record for every CDR3 protein. The data show about 210,000 distinct CDR3 sequences, approximately 95% seen once. The ends lost 6 bases at V and 9 bases at J; junction bases unmatched: 12. Germline V gene lookup returns CDR1 KGHSH and CDR2 LQKENI. CDR3 length: 15 residues. The V and J genes are TRBV18 and TRBJ2-4, with 9 bases aligning to TRBD2. The receptor comes from a human donor with multiple sclerosis. The sample comprised CD4+ T cells from PBMCs. CDR3 in DNA: TGTGCCAGCTCCCCCGGGGCTAGCGGGGTCGGCATTCAGTACTTC. Translating gives CASSPGASGVGIQYF.